These 21 T cell receptor beta chains were all obtained from the same sample, sequenced in a study of blood T cell repertoires in COVID-19. Generated by immunoSEQ multiplex PCR, the TCRdb table keeps only in-frame clones and is missing some. The sample has 250,000 to 300,000 clones, approximately 89% seen once; the top ten hold around 4.6%. The sequencing sample was made of peripheral blood. These receptors all stem from a middle-aged woman who had recovered from COVID-19.

This clone was seen a handful of times. This chain uses TRBV30 with TRBJ1-1; the D is unclear. There are 13 residues in the CDR3. Trimming shortened V by 0 bases and J by 6 bases, and 11 bases separated the two germline ends. Germline CDR1 is GTSNPN and CDR2 is SVGIG (reference sequence). CDR3 bases: TGTGCCTGGAGTGTACAACAGACATCTGAAGCTTTCTTT. Translating it yields CAWSVQQTSEAFF.

The J gene is TRBJ1-5, the V gene TRBV19; no definite D call. The V gene's germline CDR1 is LNHDA and CDR2 SQIVND (reference sequence). This CDR3 region has 12 residues. Trimming took off 10 bases at V and 4 bases at J, with 11 bases between the two ends. CDR3 region: CATRGTNQPQHF. The CDR3, as DNA: TGTGCCACTCGGGGAACAAATCAGCCCCAGCATTTT. Full variable domain (rest looked up from reference TRBV19 and TRBJ1-5): DGGITQSPKYLFRKEGQNVTLSCEQNLNHDAMYWYRQDPGQGLRLIYYSQIVNDFQKGDIAEGYSVSREKKESFPLTVTSAQKNPTAFYLCATRGTNQPQHFGDGTRLSIL.

V and J are TRBV2 and TRBJ2-7, with 11 bases fitting TRBD2. The CDR3 sequence is 18 residues long. The trim removed 5 bases at V and 3 bases at J, leaving 15 bases unmatched. Germline V gene data show CDR1 as SNHLY and CDR2 as FYNNEI. The CDR3 spells CASSRIFSGGVALYEQYF. CDR3 DNA: TGTGCCAGCAGTCGGATTTTTAGCGGGGGGGTTGCCCTCTACGAGCAGTACTTC.

The chain recombines TRBV7-3 with TRBJ2-1; possibly TRBD2 for D (5 bases). The V end lost 3 bases, the J end lost 1 base, and 10 bases lay between the germline ends. CDR3 length: 15 amino acids. The V gene's germline CDR1 is SGHTA and CDR2 FQGTGA. This CDR3 is CASSFTSVSYNEQFF. Written as DNA, the CDR3 is TGTGCCAGCAGCTTCACTAGTGTATCCTACAATGAGCAGTTCTTC.

This chain connects TRBV5-6 to TRBJ1-5, with 8 bases that match TRBD1. CDR1 and CDR2 (germline): SGHDT, YYEEEE. CDR3 length: 18 amino acids. Trimming removed 2 bases from V and 0 bases from J; junction bases left unmatched: 10. CDR3 loop: CASSLYRGMSDSNQPQHF. CDR3 nucleotides: TGTGCCAGCAGCTTATACAGGGGGATGTCCGATAGCAATCAGCCCCAGCATTTT.

CDR3 sequence reads: CASSLAGNTEAFF. As DNA, the CDR3 is TGTGCCAGCAGCTTGGCAGGGAACACTGAAGCTTTCTTT. This chain connects TRBV5-4 to TRBJ1-1; no firm D call. The CDR3 consists of 13 residues. Trimming pared 0 bases from V and 1 base from J, leaving 4 bases between. Germline loops: CDR1 SGHNT, CDR2 YYREEE (reference sequence).

The V and J genes are TRBV29-1 and TRBJ2-4, with 9 bases matching TRBD1. The CDR3 covers 15 residues. J gave up 8 bases and V 7 bases, and 15 bases lay outside the gene matches. CDR1 is SQVTM, CDR2 ANQGSEA, per germline. The CDR3 is CSASSGTGIVDIQYF. Here the CDR3 DNA reads TGCAGCGCAAGCTCAGGGACAGGGATTGTCGACATTCAGTACTTC.

Turning to this clone: Other DNA sequences in this specimen translate into the identical CDR3. Here the CDR3 DNA reads TGTGCCTGGACGGGGAGCTATGGCTACACCTTC. Its protein product is CAWTGSYGYTF. This chain connects TRBV30 to TRBJ1-2, with no clear D. Germline V gene lookup returns CDR1 GTSNPN and CDR2 SVGIG (reference sequence). CDR3 length: 11 amino acids. Trimming removed 4 bases at V and 4 bases at J, with 7 bases between.

V is TRBV23-1 and J is TRBJ2-7; TRBD1 aligns across 8 bases. TRBV23-1 is an ORF, and what it does is uncertain. This CDR3 has 16 amino acids. Unmatched junction bases numbered 6, after V lost 2 bases and J lost 0 bases. The CDR3 reads CASSQTGQGVSYEQYV. The CDR3 nucleotides are TGCGCCAGCAGTCAAACCGGACAGGGAGTCTCCTACGAGCAGTACGTC.

The rearrangement joins TRBV6-5 to TRBJ2-1, with D maybe TRBD2 (7 bases). CDR3 length: 16 residues. Trimming removed 2 bases at V and 7 bases at J, with 18 bases between. Per the germline V gene, CDR1 is MNHEY and CDR2 is SVGAGI. The CDR3 DNA reads TGTGCCAGCAGTTACCCAGAGGGGGGGACCGGTAATGAGCAGTTCTTC. It yields the protein CASSYPEGGTGNEQFF.

V usage is TRBV11-3 and J usage is TRBJ1-2; 9 bases map to TRBD1. CDR3 length equals 15 residues. V shed 4 bases and J 6 bases; nucleotides not matched to a gene: 9. Germline CDR1 and CDR2: SGHNT and YENEEA. The CDR3 DNA sequence: TGTGCCAGCAGCTCACACACAGGGGGCAGGGATGGCTACACCTTC. It yields the protein CASSSHTGGRDGYTF.

This clone was seen ten or more times. The rearrangement uses TRBV7-2 and TRBJ1-3; D is unresolved. Germline V gene lookup returns CDR1 SGHTA and CDR2 FQGNSA. The V and J ends lost 4 bases and 4 bases respectively, with 8 bases between them. The CDR3 length is 13 residues. CDR3 sequence reads: CASSSLQGNTIYF. Written as DNA, the CDR3 is TGTGCCAGCAGCTCCCTCCAGGGAAACACCATATATTTT.

The V gene is TRBV9, the J gene TRBJ1-2; 9 bases are shared with TRBD1. The V segment lost 4 bases and the J segment 4 bases; nucleotides outside the gene matches: 14. The CDR3 length is 17 residues. CDR1 and CDR2 from the germline V gene are SGDLS and YYNGEE. CDR3 in amino acids: CASSPYPGTGLSYGYTF. The CDR3, as DNA: TGTGCCAGCAGCCCCTATCCCGGGACAGGGCTTAGCTATGGCTACACCTTC.

This chain connects TRBV28 to TRBJ2-2, with D maybe TRBD1 (6 bases). V was cut by 6 bases and J by 3 bases, with 17 bases left in between. The CDR3 is 16 amino acids. Germline-derived CDR1 and CDR2 are MDHEN and SYDVKM. DNA for the CDR3: TGTGCCAGCAGCTTCAGGGGATGGGGAGACACCGGGGAGCTGTTTTTT. This translates into CASSFRGWGDTGELFF. The full variable domain, its missing parts supplied by reference TRBV28 and TRBJ2-2, is DVKVTQSSRYLVKRTGEKVFLECVQDMDHENMFWYRQDPGLGLRLIYFSYDVKMKEKGDIPEGYSVSREKKERFSLILESASTNQTSMYLCASSFRGWGDTGELFFGEGSRLTVL.

The rearrangement uses TRBV7-2 and TRBJ2-3, with 7 bases fitting TRBD1. Trimming cost V 1 base and J 1 base; bases outside gene matches: 8. The CDR3 has 17 amino acids. Germline-derived CDR1 and CDR2 are SGHTA and FQGNSA. CDR3 nucleotide sequence: TGTGCCAGCAGCTTAGTAGCCGGGACAGCCGGCACAGATACGCAGTATTTT. Its protein product is CASSLVAGTAGTDTQYF.

The genes are TRBV4-1 and TRBJ2-2, with D perhaps TRBD1 (6 bases). This CDR3 has 16 residues. V lost 3 bases and J lost 3, with 14 bases in between. Germline CDR1 reads MGHRA; CDR2 reads YSYEKL. The CDR3 reads CASSHPTGTYTGELFF. The CDR3 nucleotides read TGCGCCAGCAGCCACCCTACAGGGACCTACACCGGGGAGCTGTTTTTT.

J is TRBJ2-2 and V is TRBV4-3; TRBD2 agrees at 10 bases. The CDR3 has 19 amino acids. Per germline, CDR1 LGHNA and CDR2 YSLEER. V shed 4 bases and J 2 bases; nucleotides not matched to a gene: 13. The CDR3 DNA is TGCGCCAGCAGCCCCAAAGGGGCTAGCGGGAGTAGAAACACCGGGGAGCTGTTTTTT. It is translated as CASSPKGASGSRNTGELFF.

The V call is TRBV6-2 or TRBV6-3, the J call TRBJ1-2, with D tentatively TRBD1 (6 bases). V gave up 5 bases and J gave up 4 bases, with 14 bases separating them. Germline lookup yields CDR1 MNHEY and CDR2 SVGEGT. The CDR3 has 14 residues. CDR3 in amino acids: CASSQAQGTYGYTF. The CDR3 coding sequence is TGTGCCAGCAGTCAAGCACAGGGTACCTATGGCTACACCTTC.

The gene calls are TRBV19 and TRBJ1-1; D gene unclear. The V and J ends lost 9 bases and 2 bases respectively, with 13 bases between them. This CDR3 region has 13 residues. Germline values: CDR1 LNHDA, CDR2 SQIVND (reference sequence). The CDR3: CASRKTTNTEAFF. Here the CDR3 DNA reads TGTGCCAGCAGAAAAACTACAAACACTGAAGCTTTCTTT. Full variable domain (missing parts from reference TRBV19 and TRBJ1-1): DGGITQSPKYLFRKEGQNVTLSCEQNLNHDAMYWYRQDPGQGLRLIYYSQIVNDFQKGDIAEGYSVSREKKESFPLTVTSAQKNPTAFYLCASRKTTNTEAFFGQGTRLTVV.

The chain couples TRBV28 to TRBJ2-7, with 9 bases fitting TRBD2. The CDR3 spans 16 residues. The V segment lost 4 bases and the J segment 4 bases; nucleotides outside the gene matches: 11. The germline V gene encodes CDR1 MDHEN and CDR2 SYDVKM. CDR3 region: CASSSGGSGRGYEQYV. DNA for the CDR3: TGTGCCAGCAGTTCCGGAGGTAGCGGGAGAGGATACGAGCAGTACGTC.

The CDR3 loop reads CATSDHPAGGSGYTF. The CDR3 DNA reads TGTGCCACCAGTGACCACCCGGCAGGGGGGTCTGGCTACACCTTC. This chain links TRBV24-1 with TRBJ1-2, with 7 bases aligning to TRBD1. The CDR3 is 15 residues long. The J segment lost 7 bases and the V segment lost 4 bases, leaving 11 bases of the junction unmatched. Per the germline V gene, CDR1 is KGHDR and CDR2 is SFDVKD.